This T cell receptor (beta chain) stems from a study of control samples from healthy donors and cancer patients. Sequencing was performed with immunoSEQ multiplex PCR; in TCRdb, only in-frame clones are kept and a portion is missing. The sample shows under 85,000 clones, approximately 80% of them seen only once. This clone was counted between two and nine times. CDR1 and CDR2 from the germline V gene are MNHEY and SVGAGI. The CDR3 totals 13 residues. Trimming took 4 bases from V and 3 from J, leaving 9 bases between them. The source of this sequence is a woman aged 45-59 years with lung cancer. The sequencing input was PBMCs. V gene TRBV6-5 combines with J gene TRBJ1-1; TRBD1 might be the D (6 bases). The CDR3 here is CASSSRTDTEAFF. CDR3 DNA sequence: TGTGCCAGCAGTTCCAGGACAGACACTGAAGCTTTCTTT.